These 22 T cell receptor beta chains share one sample of origin, sequenced in a study of vaccination effects on CD4 cells after COVID-19. Assay: immunoSEQ multiplex PCR; the TCRdb copy retains only in-frame clones and omits some. The sample holds tens of thousands of clones; less than 80% are singletons and the top ten take 0.9% to 1%. Sequencing was preceded by expansion of antigen-specific CD4+ T cells with viral peptide pools in the ViraFEST assay. Once cultured for around 11 days, the cells underwent separation to obtain CD4+ T cells. Two doses of either BNT162b2 or mRNA-1273 were given to each participant. Their specific antigens are unknown. Material: CD4+ T cells from PBMCs cultured with HCoV-OC43 spike peptides, obtained after COVID-19 vaccination. Subset reported: HCoV-OC43 spike overlapping peptide pool stimulation. The receptors were gathered from a human donor who received a COVID-19 vaccine.

This clone appeared once. The rearrangement uses TRBV21-1 and TRBJ2-5; the table calls TRBD1, which could not be checked here. TRBV21-1 is listed as a pseudogene. There are 17 residues in the CDR3. CDR3 sequence (DNA): TGTGCCAGCAGCAAAGCGGCGGACAGCATGTACCAAGAGACCCAGTACTTC. It specifies CASSKAADSMYQETQYF.

The genes are TRBV6-5 and TRBJ1-3; D unresolved. Trimming shortened V by 2 bases and J by 0 bases, and 11 bases separated the two germline ends. This CDR3 contains 16 residues. Germline CDR1 reads MNHEY; CDR2 reads SVGAGI. The CDR3 DNA is TGTGCCAGCAGTTACGGGGTGTCCAGCTCTGGAAACACCATATATTTT. Protein product: CASSYGVSSSGNTIYF.

This clone was observed a few times. The rearrangement links TRBV2 to TRBJ1-5; perhaps TRBD1 as D (5 bases). Germline-derived CDR1 and CDR2 are SNHLY and FYNNEI. CDR3 length: 15 amino acids. V lost 8 bases and J lost 2, with 16 bases in between. In nucleotides, the CDR3 is TGTGCCAGCTGCCCCCAGGGCGGAGGCAATCAGCCCCAGCATTTT. It codes for CASCPQGGGNQPQHF.

CDR3 protein: CASSAGTGELFF. CDR3 sequence (DNA): TGTGCCAGCAGTGCAGGCACCGGGGAGCTGTTTTTT. The chain employs TRBV6-4 and TRBJ2-2; D gene unclear. Germline V gives CDR1 MRHNA, CDR2 SNTAGT. This CDR3 spans 12 amino acids. The ends were cut back, 4 bases at V and 4 bases at J, with 4 bases in the middle.

The chain has TRBV5-1 and TRBJ1-2; weak D call: TRBD1 (6 bases). Trimming removed 0 bases at V and 3 bases at J, with 6 bases between. There are 13 residues in the CDR3. Germline V gives CDR1 SGHRS, CDR2 YFSETQ. The CDR3 DNA reads TGCGCCAGCAGCTTGGGGACAGACTATGGCTACACCTTC. Protein product: CASSLGTDYGYTF.

This clone was observed a handful of times. J is TRBJ1-2 and V is TRBV2, with 8 bases fitting TRBD1. The length of the CDR3 is 13 residues. CDR1 SNHLY and CDR2 FYNNEI come from the germline V gene. With V trimmed by 5 bases and J by 3 bases, 2 bases remained unmatched. The CDR3 spells CASSSTGDYGYTF. The CDR3 region has the DNA TGTGCCAGCAGTTCGACAGGGGACTATGGCTACACCTTC. The full variable domain, in which reference TRBV2 and TRBJ1-2 provide the parts outside the CDR3, is EPEVTQTPSHQVTQMGQEVILRCVPISNHLYFYWYRQILGQKVEFLVSFYNNEISEKSEIFDDQFSVERPDGSNFTLKIRSTKLEDSAMYFCASSSTGDYGYTFGSGTRLTVV.

The chain uses TRBV6-5 and TRBJ2-3; 7 nucleotides align to TRBD2. J gave up 0 bases and V 5 bases, and 5 bases lay outside the gene matches. CDR1 MNHEY and CDR2 SVGAGI come from the germline V gene. The CDR3 is 15 residues long. In nucleotides, the CDR3 is TGTGCCAGCAGTCTACTAGCGACCAGCACAGATACGCAGTATTTT. This gives the protein CASSLLATSTDTQYF.

V is TRBV18 and J is TRBJ1-2; 8 bases are a match to TRBD1. V gave up 1 base and J gave up 6 bases; unmatched junction bases: 7. CDR3 length: 15 amino acids. Germline-derived CDR1 and CDR2 are KGHSH and LQKENI. The CDR3 is CASSPRGQGQDGYTF. In DNA, the CDR3 is TGTGCCAGCTCACCACGAGGACAGGGTCAGGATGGCTACACCTTC.

This clone was found a few times. This chain links TRBV20-1 with TRBJ2-7; tentatively, D is TRBD2 (6 bases). V dropped 3 bases and J dropped 7 bases, with 13 bases sitting between them. This CDR3 comprises 12 residues. The V gene's germline CDR1 is DFQATT and CDR2 SNEGSKA (reference sequence). This CDR3 reads CSASGGAREQYV. CDR3 DNA sequence: TGCAGTGCTAGTGGAGGGGCTCGGGAGCAGTACGTC.

The chain joins TRBV29-1 to TRBJ1-2; no reliable D call. The CDR3 contains 12 residues. Looked up from germline, CDR1 is SQVTM and CDR2 is ANQGSEA. Between the trimmed V and J ends, which lost 2 bases and 4 bases, there was a span of 8 bases. The DNA of the CDR3 is TGCAGCGTTGAACGTGGGAGCTATGGCTACACCTTC. It yields the protein CSVERGSYGYTF.

The chain joins TRBV5-8 to TRBJ1-4; TRBD1 is a possible D gene (5 bases). CDR3 length: 15 residues. The ends were cut back, 0 bases at V and 4 bases at J, with 10 bases in the middle. Germline V CDR1 and CDR2: SGHTS, YDEGEE. The chain's CDR3 is CASSLARGINEKLFF. CDR3 sequence (DNA): TGTGCCAGCAGCTTGGCCCGGGGGATTAATGAAAAACTGTTTTTT. Full variable domain (remainder filled in from reference TRBV5-8 and TRBJ1-4): EAGVTQSPTHLIKTRGQQATLRCSPISGHTSVYWYQQALGLGLQFLLWYDEGEERNRGNFPPRFSGRQFPNYSSELNVNALELEDSALYLCASSLARGINEKLFFGSGTQLSVL.

This rearrangement joins TRBV18 to TRBJ1-6; D is perhaps TRBD1 (6 bases). The CDR3 has 13 residues. The germline gives CDR1 KGHSH, CDR2 LQKENI. The germline V and J ends were trimmed by 2 bases and 7 bases, with 6 bases remaining between them. The CDR3, as DNA: TGTGCCAGCTCACCAGGACAGAATTCACCCCTCCACTTT. Its translation is CASSPGQNSPLHF. Full variable domain (rest looked up from reference TRBV18 and TRBJ1-6): NAGVMQNPRHLVRRRGQEARLRCSPMKGHSHVYWYRQLPEEGLKFMVYLQKENIIDESGMPKERFSAEFPKEGPSILRIQQVVRGDSAAYFCASSPGQNSPLHFGNGTRLTVT.

The chain couples TRBV7-2 to TRBJ1-5, with D unresolved. Germline assignment: CDR1 SGHTA and CDR2 FQGNSA. V lost 1 base, J lost 0 bases, and 7 bases lay in between. This CDR3 is 15 amino acids long. The CDR3 nucleotides are TGTGCCAGCAGCTTAGGGTCGAATAGCAATCAGCCCCAGCATTTT. This codes for CASSLGSNSNQPQHF.

This clone was seen more than once but under ten times. The chain couples TRBV9 to TRBJ2-5, with 8 positions matching TRBD2. V shed 4 bases and J 5 bases; nucleotides not matched to a gene: 10. Germline CDR1 SGDLS, CDR2 YYNGEE. This CDR3 has 15 residues. The CDR3 reads CASSRSGQRGETQYF. In nucleotides, the CDR3 is TGTGCCAGCAGCCGAAGTGGACAGCGGGGGGAGACCCAGTACTTC.

This clone was detected once. The CDR3 loop reads CASSPVISRQETQYF. In nucleotides, the CDR3 is TGTGCCAGCTCACCCGTGATCAGCCGTCAAGAGACCCAGTACTTC. The V and J genes are TRBV18 and TRBJ2-5; D gene uncertain. This CDR3 spans 15 amino acids. With 3 bases removed from V and 2 bases from J, the gap between germline ends came to 13 bases. Germline loops: CDR1 KGHSH, CDR2 LQKENI.

The chain couples TRBV18 to TRBJ2-5; TRBD1 aligns across 9 bases. The junction had 9 bases not matched to a gene; V was cut back by 2 bases and J by 2 bases. The CDR3 contains 17 residues. Germline CDR1 and CDR2: KGHSH and LQKENI. In DNA, the CDR3 is TGTGCCAGCTCACCAGGGACAGGGCGGCTGGGTCAAGAGACCCAGTACTTC. This encodes CASSPGTGRLGQETQYF. The whole variable domain, filled in from reference TRBV18 and TRBJ2-5, reads NAGVMQNPRHLVRRRGQEARLRCSPMKGHSHVYWYRQLPEEGLKFMVYLQKENIIDESGMPKERFSAEFPKEGPSILRIQQVVRGDSAAYFCASSPGTGRLGQETQYFGPGTRLLVL.

This chain links TRBV9 with TRBJ1-1; D remains ambiguous. CDR1 and CDR2 (germline): SGDLS, YYNGEE. V dropped 0 bases and J dropped 0 bases, with 9 bases sitting between them. The CDR3 has 15 amino acids. For the CDR3, the DNA is TGTGCCAGCAGCGTAGTGATGGGAATGAACACTGAAGCTTTCTTT. Translating it yields CASSVVMGMNTEAFF.

This rearrangement joins TRBV5-1 to TRBJ2-5, with TRBD1 identical over 7 bases. Per germline, CDR1 SGHRS and CDR2 YFSETQ. The CDR3 loop spans 16 amino acids. V lost 3 bases and J lost 2; bases outside the gene matches: 10. CDR3 loop: CASSSTPGTAQETQYF. The CDR3 DNA follows: TGCGCCAGCAGCTCAACTCCCGGGACAGCTCAAGAGACCCAGTACTTC.

This clone appeared a single time. The chain uses TRBV6-5 and TRBJ1-1; D perhaps matches TRBD1 (6 bases). The ends were cut back, 11 bases at V and 1 base at J, with 17 bases in the middle. This CDR3 contains 14 residues. CDR1 is MNHEY and CDR2 is SVGAGI in the germline V gene. CDR3: CAVGTYERNTEAFF. The CDR3 DNA follows: TGTGCCGTGGGGACATACGAGAGGAACACTGAAGCTTTCTTT.

This clone has a handful of counts. The chain uses TRBV18 and TRBJ1-1, with unresolved D. Looked up from germline, CDR1 is KGHSH and CDR2 is LQKENI. The length of the CDR3 is 14 residues. The V end lost 3 bases, the J end lost 3 bases, and 11 bases lay between the germline ends. CDR3 in amino acids: CASSPLGRDTEAFF. CDR3 DNA sequence: TGTGCCAGCTCACCCCTGGGCCGGGACACTGAAGCTTTCTTT.

In this sample, this clone turned up a few times. The CDR3 bases are TGCGCCAGCAGTGAGTCGTACGGGGGACGGGAAGAGGGGAACACTGAAGCTTTCTTT. This gives the protein CASSESYGGREEGNTEAFF. The chain is built from TRBV10-1 and TRBJ1-1; tentative D call: TRBD1 (5 bases). Trimming stripped 0 bases from V and 1 base from J, with 21 bases between. Looked up from germline, CDR1 is WNHNN and CDR2 is SYGVQD (reference sequence). The CDR3 spans 19 residues.

The rearrangement uses TRBV6-2 or TRBV6-3 and TRBJ1-5; D is ambiguous. CDR1 is MNHEY and CDR2 is SVGEGT in the germline V gene. Trimming removed 0 bases from V and 8 bases from J, with 17 bases in between. This CDR3 spans 16 amino acids. The CDR3 nucleotides are TGTGCCAGCAGTTACTCCCGGGCAGGCCGAGGGAAGCCCCAGCATTTT. Encoded protein: CASSYSRAGRGKPQHF.